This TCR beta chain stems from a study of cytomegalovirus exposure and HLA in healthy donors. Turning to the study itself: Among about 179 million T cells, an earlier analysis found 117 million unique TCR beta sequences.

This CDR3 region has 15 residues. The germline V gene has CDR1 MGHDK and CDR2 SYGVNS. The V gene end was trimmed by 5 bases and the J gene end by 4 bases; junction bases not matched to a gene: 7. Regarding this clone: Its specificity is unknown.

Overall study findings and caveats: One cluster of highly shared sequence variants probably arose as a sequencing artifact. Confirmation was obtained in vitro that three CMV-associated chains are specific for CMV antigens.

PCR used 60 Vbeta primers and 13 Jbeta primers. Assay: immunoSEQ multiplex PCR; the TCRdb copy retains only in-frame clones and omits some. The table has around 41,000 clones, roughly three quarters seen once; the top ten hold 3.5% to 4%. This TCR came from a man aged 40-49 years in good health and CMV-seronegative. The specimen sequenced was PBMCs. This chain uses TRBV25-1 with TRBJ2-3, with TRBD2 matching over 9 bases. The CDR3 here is CASSYSGLAADTQYF. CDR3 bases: TGTGCCAGCAGTTACTCGGGACTAGCCGCAGATACGCAGTATTTT.